A single sample gave rise to the 22 T cell receptor beta chains below, sequenced in a study of siplizumab effects on memory and regulatory T cells. The data were produced by immunoSEQ multiplex PCR, yet TCRdb's version contains in-frame clones alone and is incomplete. Of more than 95,000 clones listed, about 93% are singletons. Specimen: CD4+ T cells sorted from blood. The receptors here all came from a human donor in good health.

V and J are TRBV7-9 and TRBJ2-2, with D perhaps TRBD1 or TRBD2 (5 bases each). This CDR3 contains 13 residues. The ends were cut back, 5 bases at V and 5 bases at J, with 9 bases in the middle. Germline values: CDR1 SEHNR, CDR2 FQNEAQ (reference sequence). CDR3 amino acids: CASSPGRTGELFF. CDR3 coding DNA: TGTGCCAGCAGCCCGGGACGGACCGGGGAGCTGTTTTTT. Supplemented by reference TRBV7-9 and TRBJ2-2, the full variable domain reads DTGVSQNPRHKITKRGQNVTFRCDPISEHNRLYWYRQTLGQGPEFLTYFQNEAQLEKSRLLSDRFSAERPKGSFSTLEIQRTEQGDSAMYLCASSPGRTGELFFGEGSRLTVL.

This chain connects TRBV20-1 to TRBJ1-2, with D hard to call. V was cut by 5 bases and J by 4 bases, with 5 bases left in between. CDR1 is DFQATT and CDR2 is SNEGSKA in the germline V gene (reference sequence). The CDR3 has 10 residues. The CDR3 DNA reads as TGCAGTGCTTACAGCTATGGCTACACCTTC. It specifies CSAYSYGYTF.

The chain has TRBV5-1 and TRBJ2-1, with D perhaps being TRBD1 or TRBD2 (5 bases each). Germline V lookup: CDR1 SGHRS, CDR2 YFSETQ. Trimming pared 3 bases from V and 6 bases from J, leaving 10 bases between. The CDR3 length is 13 residues. The CDR3 DNA reads TGCGCCAGCAGCTCGGGGCTAAGCAATGAGCAGTTCTTC. Amino acids: CASSSGLSNEQFF. The variable domain in full, with the rest retrieved from reference TRBV5-1 and TRBJ2-1, is KAGVTQTPRYLIKTRGQQVTLSCSPISGHRSVSWYQQTPGQGLQFLFEYFSETQRNKGNFPGRFSGRQFSNSRSEMNVSTLELGDSALYLCASSSGLSNEQFFGPGTRLTVL.

The chain has TRBV6-1 and TRBJ1-1; 10 bases line up with TRBD1. V shed 4 bases, J shed 5 bases, and the junction held 4 bases outside the gene matches. The CDR3 has 14 amino acids. Looked up from germline, CDR1 is MNHNS and CDR2 is SASEGT. The CDR3 coding sequence is TGTGCCAGCAGTGGACAGGGGGCGCGGACTGAAGCTTTCTTT. This codes for CASSGQGARTEAFF.

V is TRBV5-4 and J is TRBJ2-4, with D maybe TRBD1 (5 bases). Germline V gene data show CDR1 as SGHNT and CDR2 as YYREEE (reference sequence). This CDR3 spans 14 amino acids. The ends were cut back, 4 bases at V and 6 bases at J, with 14 bases in the middle. The chain's CDR3 is CASSPETESNIQYF. CDR3 nucleotide sequence: TGTGCCAGCAGCCCTGAGACAGAGTCAAACATTCAGTACTTC.

This sequence joins TRBV5-4 and TRBJ2-3; no reliable D call. Trimming pared 2 bases from V and 0 bases from J, leaving 10 bases between. The length of the CDR3 is 15 residues. Germline V gene data show CDR1 as SGHNT and CDR2 as YYREEE (reference sequence). This CDR3 reads CASSFSSSSTDTQYF. As DNA, the CDR3 is TGTGCCAGCAGCTTTTCATCTTCTAGCACAGATACGCAGTATTTT.

The chain uses TRBV6-5 and TRBJ1-1; 7 nucleotides agree with TRBD1. J lost 4 bases, V lost 6 bases, and 8 bases had no gene match. The CDR3 extends over 14 amino acids. CDR1 and CDR2 from the germline V gene are MNHEY and SVGAGI. The DNA for the CDR3 is TGTGCCAGCAGCCAACGACAGGGCCGCACTGAAGCTTTCTTT. Translated: CASSQRQGRTEAFF.

For the CDR3, the DNA is TGTGCCAGCAGCCTCGACCATTTTGGGACTACCGAGCAGTACTTC. Translating gives CASSLDHFGTTEQYF. The chain uses TRBV4-2 and TRBJ2-7, with 7 nucleotides matching TRBD2. Germline V gives CDR1 LGHNA, CDR2 YNFKEQ. The CDR3 covers 15 residues. V dropped 4 bases and J dropped 6; count of bases not matched to a gene: 12.

V gene TRBV5-1 combines with J gene TRBJ1-3; D not resolved. Germline assignment: CDR1 SGHRS and CDR2 YFSETQ. V was trimmed by 3 bases and J by 2 bases, leaving 6 bases between them. The CDR3 runs 13 residues. This CDR3 reads CASSWETGNTIYF. CDR3 bases: TGCGCCAGCAGCTGGGAGACTGGAAACACCATATATTTT.

The genes are TRBV6-6 and TRBJ2-7; TRBD1 matches at 9 bases. CDR1 is MNHNY and CDR2 is SVGAGI in the germline V gene (reference sequence). The CDR3 length is 15 residues. The ends lost 0 bases at V and 3 bases at J; junction bases unmatched: 3. The CDR3 loop is CASSYSRDRDYEQYF. The CDR3 region has the DNA TGTGCCAGCAGTTACTCTCGGGACAGGGACTACGAGCAGTACTTC.

This chain uses TRBV7-9 with TRBJ2-5, with a weak D call TRBD2 (6 bases). Germline V gene data show CDR1 as SEHNR and CDR2 as FQNEAQ (reference sequence). This CDR3 is 14 amino acids long. The V gene lost 0 bases and the J gene lost 4 bases, with 9 bases spanning the gap. The DNA of the CDR3 is TGTGCCAGCAGCTTAGCGGCTAGCGTAGAGACCCAGTACTTC. Residues: CASSLAASVETQYF.

The chain links TRBV30 to TRBJ2-1; no reliable D call. Per the germline V gene, CDR1 is GTSNPN and CDR2 is SVGIG (reference sequence). The germline V and J ends were trimmed by 0 bases and 10 bases, with 13 bases remaining between them. This CDR3 is built from 13 residues. CDR3: CAWSVFMLREQFF. The CDR3 DNA sequence: TGTGCCTGGAGTGTTTTTATGCTTCGGGAGCAGTTCTTC.

The rearrangement links TRBV6-1 to TRBJ2-2, with D possibly matching TRBD1 (5 bases). The CDR3 is 14 amino acids. Germline values: CDR1 MNHNS, CDR2 SASEGT. With 4 bases removed from V and 4 bases from J, the gap between germline ends came to 10 bases. The CDR3 coding sequence is TGTGCCAGCAGTGTATCAGGGATCACCGGGGAGCTGTTTTTT. Residues: CASSVSGITGELFF.

CDR3: CASSGTDQETQYF. CDR3 coding DNA: TGTGCCAGCAGCGGGACAGACCAAGAGACCCAGTACTTC. The chain recombines TRBV7-3 with TRBJ2-5; 7 bases match TRBD1. Germline CDR1 and CDR2: SGHTA and FQGTGA. V was pared by 5 bases and J by 0 bases, with 0 bases of the junction left unmatched. This CDR3 is built from 13 residues. Full variable domain (rest looked up from reference TRBV7-3 and TRBJ2-5): GAGVSQTPSNKVTEKGKYVELRCDPISGHTALYWYRQSLGQGPEFLIYFQGTGAADDSGLPNDRFFAVRPEGSVSTLKIQRTERGDSAVYLCASSGTDQETQYFGPGTRLLVL.

This rearrangement joins TRBV19 to TRBJ1-5; D is unclear. The germline V gene encodes CDR1 LNHDA and CDR2 SQIVND (reference sequence). Deletions cut 4 bases from V and 5 bases from J, with 9 bases between. The CDR3 covers 13 residues. This chain's CDR3 is CASSKTADQPQHF. Written as DNA, the CDR3 is TGTGCCAGTAGTAAGACCGCGGATCAGCCCCAGCATTTT. Full variable domain (missing parts from reference TRBV19 and TRBJ1-5): DGGITQSPKYLFRKEGQNVTLSCEQNLNHDAMYWYRQDPGQGLRLIYYSQIVNDFQKGDIAEGYSVSREKKESFPLTVTSAQKNPTAFYLCASSKTADQPQHFGDGTRLSIL.

This clone was counted once. The chain carries TRBV6-1 and TRBJ1-2; D call uncertain. The length of the CDR3 is 16 residues. Germline V gene data show CDR1 as MNHNS and CDR2 as SASEGT. Trimming took 3 bases from V and 0 from J, leaving 14 bases between them. CDR3 sequence reads: CASSERLTEPNYGYTF. CDR3 DNA sequence: TGTGCCAGCAGTGAGCGTTTAACAGAACCTAACTATGGCTACACCTTC.

CDR3 nucleotide sequence: TGTGCCTGGAGTGTAGGGGGGAACACTGAAGCTTTCTTT. It specifies CAWSVGGNTEAFF. The chain carries TRBV30 and TRBJ1-1; weak D call: TRBD1 (6 bases). Germline-derived CDR1 and CDR2 are GTSNPN and SVGIG (reference sequence). The CDR3 has 13 residues. V was trimmed by 0 bases and J by 1 base, leaving 6 bases between them.

The chain links TRBV11-2 to TRBJ2-5; TRBD2 aligns across 13 bases. Germline trimming cut 5 bases from V and 5 bases from J; bases unmatched to any gene: 5. The CDR3 contains 15 residues. The germline CDR1 and CDR2 sequences are SGHAT and FQNNGV. The CDR3 spells CASSPGLAGVETQYF. In DNA, the CDR3 is TGTGCCAGCAGCCCAGGACTAGCGGGAGTCGAGACCCAGTACTTC.

V gene TRBV7-3 combines with J gene TRBJ2-5; possibly TRBD1 for D (6 bases). Germline lookup yields CDR1 SGHTA and CDR2 FQGTGA. This CDR3 region has 16 residues. V gave up 1 base and J gave up 1 base, with 13 bases separating them. In DNA, the CDR3 is TGTGCCAGCAGCTTAAGAGGGGGAAGGGTCCAAGAGACCCAGTACTTC. This gives the protein CASSLRGGRVQETQYF.

This chain links TRBV6-1 with TRBJ1-3; D is ambiguous. This CDR3 has 16 residues. Deletions cut 1 base from V and 0 bases from J, with 10 bases between. Germline V gene data show CDR1 as MNHNS and CDR2 as SASEGT. The CDR3 nucleotides are TGTGCCAGCAGTGAAGTGATCCGATTCTCTGGAAACACCATATATTTT. It yields the protein CASSEVIRFSGNTIYF.

The V gene is TRBV30, the J gene TRBJ2-1; maybe TRBD2 (6 bases). Trimming removed 0 bases from V and 9 bases from J, with 9 bases in between. This CDR3 comprises 12 residues. In germline, CDR1 is GTSNPN, CDR2 SVGIG (reference sequence). The CDR3 DNA is TGTGCCTGGAGTGTCTTGGGGGGTGAGCAGTTCTTC. Amino acids: CAWSVLGGEQFF.

This sequence joins TRBV4-1 and TRBJ2-4; perhaps TRBD2 as D (5 bases). Germline V lookup: CDR1 MGHRA, CDR2 YSYEKL. This CDR3 is built from 17 residues. With 1 base removed from V and 0 bases from J, the gap between germline ends came to 13 bases. The DNA for the CDR3 is TGCGCCAGCAGCCAAGGGACTGTCGCCGGAGCCAAAAACATTCAGTACTTC. It yields the protein CASSQGTVAGAKNIQYF.